Below, 30 T cell receptor beta chains from the same sample are listed, as sequenced in a study of blood T cell repertoires in COVID-19. Sequenced by immunoSEQ multiplex PCR; TCRdb stores in-frame clones only, minus some. The table lists 68,000 or so clones, around 86% of them singletons. Sequencing was done on a sample of peripheral blood. The receptors here all came from a man in his fifties or sixties with active COVID-19.

The rearrangement links TRBV6-5 to TRBJ1-2, with D possibly being TRBD1 (5 bases). CDR3 length: 16 amino acids. Germline CDR1 and CDR2: MNHEY and SVGAGI. Between the trimmed V and J ends, which lost 3 bases and 4 bases, there was a span of 18 bases. For the CDR3, the DNA is TGTGCCAGCAGTTATAACAAGGCAGGGTTGATCTATGGCTACACCTTC. It codes for CASSYNKAGLIYGYTF.

The rearrangement uses TRBV30 and TRBJ1-5, with TRBD1 as a possible D gene (5 bases). V lost 0 bases and J 3 bases, leaving 6 bases between the germline ends. Germline values: CDR1 GTSNPN, CDR2 SVGIG (reference sequence). The CDR3 runs to 13 residues. The CDR3 reads CAWSVQDNQPQHF. CDR3 nucleotides: TGTGCCTGGAGTGTACAGGACAATCAGCCCCAGCATTTT.

This clone appeared a single time. The chain employs TRBV30 and TRBJ1-1; 9 bases line up with TRBD1. This CDR3 comprises 12 residues. Germline V gene sequence: CDR1 GTSNPN, CDR2 SVGIG (reference sequence). Trimming took 6 bases from V and 5 from J; bases not matched to a gene: 4. The CDR3 bases are TGTGCCTGTCAGACAGGGGGGACTGAAGCTTTCTTT. Translated: CACQTGGTEAFF.

This chain joins TRBV7-3 and TRBJ2-3; D ambiguous. The CDR3 sequence is 16 residues long. The germline V and J ends were trimmed by 1 base and 4 bases, with 15 bases remaining between them. Germline V lookup: CDR1 SGHTA, CDR2 FQGTGA. CDR3 bases: TGTGCCAGCAGCTTAATGTCTAGTGTAGTCGCAGATACGCAGTATTTT. It is translated as CASSLMSSVVADTQYF. The full variable domain, rest sourced from reference TRBV7-3 and TRBJ2-3, is GAGVSQTPSNKVTEKGKYVELRCDPISGHTALYWYRQSLGQGPEFLIYFQGTGAADDSGLPNDRFFAVRPEGSVSTLKIQRTERGDSAVYLCASSLMSSVVADTQYFGPGTRLTVL.

In this sample, this clone turned up a few times. The chain joins TRBV7-3 to TRBJ2-1; 8 nucleotides align to TRBD2. The CDR3 has 15 residues. J was trimmed by 2 bases and V by 5 bases; bases with no gene match: 5. From germline, CDR1 is SGHTA and CDR2 FQGTGA. For the CDR3, the DNA is TGTGCCAGCAGCCCTACTAGCGGAACCTACAATGAGCAGTTCTTC. It specifies CASSPTSGTYNEQFF.

This chain links TRBV5-6 with TRBJ2-7; 10 bases agree with TRBD1. Germline V gene sequence: CDR1 SGHDT, CDR2 YYEEEE. The junction had 2 bases not matched to a gene; V was cut back by 1 base and J by 4 bases. CDR3 length: 14 residues. The CDR3 nucleotides read TGTGCCAGCAGCTTGACGGGACAGGGGTACGAGCAGTACTTC. Translation gives CASSLTGQGYEQYF.

The chain uses TRBV5-4 and TRBJ2-7; 8 bases fit TRBD2. The CDR3 loop spans 15 amino acids. The ends lost 0 bases at V and 4 bases at J; junction bases unmatched: 6. Germline assignment: CDR1 SGHNT and CDR2 YYREEE (reference sequence). This CDR3 reads CASSLGGTRTYEQYF. The CDR3 region has the DNA TGTGCCAGCAGCTTGGGAGGGACTAGAACATACGAGCAGTACTTC.

V usage is TRBV12-3 or TRBV12-4 and J usage is TRBJ2-7; D might be TRBD2 (5 bases). The CDR3 extends over 13 amino acids. Trimming shortened V by 3 bases and J by 0 bases, and 6 bases separated the two germline ends. The CDR3: CASSFGSSYEQYF. In nucleotides, the CDR3 is TGTGCCAGCAGTTTTGGGAGCTCCTACGAGCAGTACTTC.

This chain joins TRBV27 and TRBJ2-2; D is perhaps TRBD1 (6 bases). This CDR3 contains 15 residues. From germline, CDR1 is MNHEY and CDR2 SMNVEV (reference sequence). V lost 6 bases, J lost 6 bases, and 17 bases lay in between. CDR3 amino acids: CASSYAGEGAGELFF. Here the CDR3 DNA reads TGTGCCAGCAGCTATGCAGGCGAGGGGGCCGGGGAGCTGTTTTTT.

The chain employs TRBV27 and TRBJ1-5; D is possibly TRBD1 (6 bases). The germline V gene has CDR1 MNHEY and CDR2 SMNVEV (reference sequence). The CDR3 spans 17 residues. V shed 4 bases and J shed 0 bases, with 16 bases lying between them. The CDR3 here is CASSWGPVGRSNQPQHF. The CDR3 DNA reads TGTGCCAGCAGTTGGGGGCCGGTCGGGCGTAGCAATCAGCCCCAGCATTTT.

The table lists this clone with a few counts. The V call is TRBV11-3, the J call TRBJ2-3; D unresolved. The germline gives CDR1 SGHNT, CDR2 YENEEA. The CDR3 length is 13 residues. The ends were cut back, 1 base at V and 6 bases at J, with 8 bases in the middle. CDR3 DNA: TGTGCCAGCAGCTTAGTAGCATTGGATACGCAGTATTTT. Translating gives CASSLVALDTQYF.

CDR3 sequence: CASSSETGANYGYTF. CDR3 nucleotides: TGCGCCAGCAGTAGCGAGACAGGAGCTAACTATGGCTACACCTTC. This sequence joins TRBV5-1 and TRBJ1-2; possibly TRBD1 for D (6 bases). Per the germline V gene, CDR1 is SGHRS and CDR2 is YFSETQ. Trimming cost V 5 bases and J 0 bases, with 14 bases left between them. The CDR3 runs 15 residues. Full variable domain (missing parts from reference TRBV5-1 and TRBJ1-2): KAGVTQTPRYLIKTRGQQVTLSCSPISGHRSVSWYQQTPGQGLQFLFEYFSETQRNKGNFPGRFSGRQFSNSRSEMNVSTLELGDSALYLCASSSETGANYGYTFGSGTRLTVV.

This clone was counted between two and nine times. The chain joins TRBV25-1 to TRBJ1-6; no definite D call. V was shortened by 6 bases and J by 11 bases, with 11 bases between the two germline ends. Looked up from germline, CDR1 is MGHDK and CDR2 is SYGVNS. The CDR3 contains 12 residues. The CDR3 region is CASSSPWPPLHF. The CDR3 DNA reads TGTGCCAGCAGCTCGCCTTGGCCACCCCTCCACTTT.

To note about this clone: The DNA is omitted, as the CDR3 cannot be located on it reliably, and the CDR3 follows TCRdb's listing. The V and J genes are TRBV28 and TRBJ1-5; the DNA was not used to check the table's D call, TRBD1. Germline lookup yields CDR1 MDHEN and CDR2 SYDVKM. Inclusive of both ends, the CDR3 amounts to 15 amino acids. CDR3 region: CASSSSTGEYQPQHF.

CDR3 sequence: CASSQDGGSAYGYTF. CDR3 coding DNA: TGTGCCAGCAGCCAAGATGGGGGGTCGGCCTATGGCTACACCTTC. The chain is built from TRBV14 and TRBJ1-2, with D perhaps matching TRBD1 (5 bases). The CDR3 is made up of 15 amino acids. Trimming pared 0 bases from V and 4 bases from J, leaving 12 bases between. Germline-derived CDR1 and CDR2 are SGHDN and FVKESK. Full variable domain (outside the CDR3, taken from reference TRBV14 and TRBJ1-2): EAGVTQFPSHSVIEKGQTVTLRCDPISGHDNLYWYRRVMGKEIKFLLHFVKESKQDESGMPNNRFLAERTGGTYSTLKVQPAELEDSGVYFCASSQDGGSAYGYTFGSGTRLTVV.

In regard to this clone: Within the sample, other DNA sequences also encode this same CDR3. This chain uses TRBV9 with TRBJ2-1, with 9 bases fitting TRBD2. V gave up 0 bases and J gave up 2 bases; unmatched junction bases: 0. The germline V gene encodes CDR1 SGDLS and CDR2 YYNGEE. The CDR3 consists of 15 residues. The CDR3 DNA follows: TGTGCCAGCAGCGTAGGCGGGGGGGCCTACAATGAGCAGTTCTTC. Encoded protein: CASSVGGGAYNEQFF.

V and J are TRBV4-2 and TRBJ2-7; D may be TRBD2 (5 bases). Trimming removed 7 bases at V and 2 bases at J, with 15 bases between. The CDR3 spans 14 residues. Germline values: CDR1 LGHNA, CDR2 YNFKEQ. CDR3 sequence (DNA): TGTGCCAGCACCCCGTTCCGGGATACCTACGAGCAGTACTTC. Its protein is CASTPFRDTYEQYF.

J is TRBJ2-7 and V is TRBV28; no firm D call. Germline assignment: CDR1 MDHEN and CDR2 SYDVKM. CDR3 length equals 12 residues. Trimming stripped 10 bases from V and 0 bases from J, with 10 bases between. The CDR3 nucleotides are TGTGCCACCGGAGAGGTCTCCTACGAGCAGTACTTC. Translating it yields CATGEVSYEQYF.

The rearrangement links TRBV28 to TRBJ1-5; maybe TRBD1 (5 bases). Germline V gene sequence: CDR1 MDHEN, CDR2 SYDVKM. V lost 3 bases and J lost 5, with 14 bases in between. The CDR3 runs to 15 residues. CDR3 region: CASSFFGGSYQPQHF. The CDR3 coding sequence is TGTGCCAGCAGTTTCTTTGGGGGGTCCTATCAGCCCCAGCATTTT. Looking up the rest from reference TRBV28 and TRBJ1-5 gives the full variable domain: DVKVTQSSRYLVKRTGEKVFLECVQDMDHENMFWYRQDPGLGLRLIYFSYDVKMKEKGDIPEGYSVSREKKERFSLILESASTNQTSMYLCASSFFGGSYQPQHFGDGTRLSIL.

V is TRBV5-1 and J is TRBJ1-1; a possible D gene is TRBD1 (5 bases). V lost 5 bases and J lost 7, with 21 bases in between. This CDR3 comprises 15 residues. Germline CDR1 reads SGHRS; CDR2 reads YFSETQ. DNA of the CDR3: TGCGCCAGCAGGGAGGGGACCAAAGGACTCGGTGAAGCTTTCTTT. The encoded protein is CASREGTKGLGEAFF.

The chain has TRBV7-5 and TRBJ2-7; the listed D gene, TRBD2, was not tested against the DNA. TRBV7-5 has pseudogene status. The CDR3 runs to 11 residues. The CDR3 nucleotides read TGTGTCAGAGAGGTGGTCTACGAGCAGTACTTC. As protein: CVREVVYEQYF.

The chain carries TRBV9 and TRBJ1-5; D is uncertain. The germline V gene has CDR1 SGDLS and CDR2 YYNGEE. This CDR3 contains 15 residues. Trimming removed 0 bases from V and 7 bases from J, with 14 bases in between. In DNA form, the CDR3 reads TGTGCCAGCAGCGTAGAGTCAGGTTTAGAGCAGCCCCAGCATTTT. Translating gives CASSVESGLEQPQHF.

This rearrangement joins TRBV6-2 or TRBV6-3 to TRBJ1-6; D uncertain. The V and J ends lost 2 bases and 8 bases respectively, with 10 bases between them. This CDR3 has 14 amino acids. Germline V gene sequence: CDR1 MNHEY, CDR2 SVGEGT. CDR3 DNA: TGTGCCAGCAGTTACATGCAGACTTATTCACCCCTCCACTTT. Amino acids: CASSYMQTYSPLHF.

The rearrangement joins TRBV29-1 to TRBJ2-5, with 15 positions matching TRBD2. This CDR3 is 17 amino acids long. After removal of 3 bases from V and 4 bases from J, the junction contained 9 bases not matched to a gene. Germline V gene lookup returns CDR1 SQVTM and CDR2 ANQGSEA. CDR3 region: CSVERNGLAGGRETQYF. The CDR3 DNA is TGCAGCGTTGAGAGGAATGGACTAGCGGGAGGGCGAGAGACCCAGTACTTC.

The rearrangement uses TRBV11-1 and TRBJ2-3; the D is unclear. The V gene's germline CDR1 is SGHAT and CDR2 FQDESV (reference sequence). The CDR3 length is 13 residues. Trimming removed 1 base from V and 6 bases from J, with 8 bases in between. CDR3 residues: CASSLGWLDTQYF. CDR3 DNA sequence: TGTGCCAGCAGCTTAGGGTGGCTGGATACGCAGTATTTT. The full variable domain, its missing parts supplied by reference TRBV11-1 and TRBJ2-3, is EAEVAQSPRYKITEKSQAVAFWCDPISGHATLYWYRQILGQGPELLVQFQDESVVDDSQLPKDRFSAERLKGVDSTLKIQPAELGDSAMYLCASSLGWLDTQYFGPGTRLTVL.

The chain combines TRBV4-2 with TRBJ1-2, with D hard to call. With 0 bases removed from V and 0 bases from J, the gap between germline ends came to 14 bases. Germline V gene lookup returns CDR1 LGHNA and CDR2 YNFKEQ. This CDR3 region has 17 residues. The CDR3 bases are TGTGCCAGCAGCCAAGATCGGGTGGAGTTAGCTAACTATGGCTACACCTTC. It is translated as CASSQDRVELANYGYTF.

This chain joins TRBV4-2 and TRBJ1-4; D unclear. Looked up from germline, CDR1 is LGHNA and CDR2 is YNFKEQ. This CDR3 region has 15 residues. Deletions cut 0 bases from V and 11 bases from J, with 16 bases between. CDR3 residues: CASSQDLLVAKKLFF. The CDR3 nucleotides are TGTGCCAGCAGCCAAGATTTATTGGTCGCGAAGAAACTGTTTTTT.

J is TRBJ1-5 and V is TRBV5-1; D remains ambiguous. The germline CDR1 and CDR2 sequences are SGHRS and YFSETQ. The CDR3 extends over 14 amino acids. V gave up 7 bases and J gave up 0 bases, with 11 bases separating them. The CDR3 loop is CASAEGYSNQPQHF. In DNA, the CDR3 is TGCGCCAGCGCCGAGGGCTATAGCAATCAGCCCCAGCATTTT.

This clone was seen a handful of times. The chain combines TRBV7-2 with TRBJ2-1, with TRBD1 matching 7 bases. The V and J ends lost 4 bases and 9 bases, in that order; junction bases with no gene match: 9. CDR3 length: 14 residues. CDR1 and CDR2 (germline): SGHTA, FQGNSA. The CDR3 loop reads CASSWPTGAAEQFF. The CDR3 DNA reads TGTGCCAGCAGCTGGCCCACAGGGGCAGCTGAGCAGTTCTTC.

The chain uses TRBV29-1 and TRBJ2-1; 12 nucleotides agree with TRBD1. The CDR3 extends over 16 amino acids. In germline, CDR1 is SQVTM, CDR2 ANQGSEA. The V segment lost 5 bases and the J segment 12 bases; nucleotides outside the gene matches: 17. CDR3 residues: CSVKTGTGGPLYTQFF. Here the CDR3 DNA reads TGCAGCGTTAAAACAGGGACAGGGGGCCCCCTGTATACGCAGTTCTTC.